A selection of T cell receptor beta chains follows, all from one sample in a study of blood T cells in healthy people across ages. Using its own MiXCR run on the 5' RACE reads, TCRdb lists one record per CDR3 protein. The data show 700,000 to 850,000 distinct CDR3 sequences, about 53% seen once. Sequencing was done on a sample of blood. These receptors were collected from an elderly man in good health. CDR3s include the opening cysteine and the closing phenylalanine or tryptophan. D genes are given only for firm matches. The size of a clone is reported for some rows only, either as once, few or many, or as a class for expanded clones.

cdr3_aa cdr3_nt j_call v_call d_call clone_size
CAGSLAGDSYNEQYF TGCGCCGGCAGCTTGGCGGGAGACTCCTACAATGAGCAGTACTTC TRBJ2-7 TRBV5-1 TRBD2 .
CASSPTPDARGNEQFF TGTGCCAGCAGCCCGACCCCGGACGCTAGAGGGAATGAGCAGTTCTTC TRBJ2-1 TRBV3-1 . .
CASSFGGSNYEQYF TGTGCCAGCAGTTTTGGCGGGTCTAATTACGAGCAGTACTTC TRBJ2-7 TRBV12-3/TRBV12-4 . .
CASHNFGEQYF TGTGCCAGTCATAATTTCGGCGAGCAGTACTTC TRBJ2-7 TRBV2 . .
CASSSGDLAGYTF TGTGCCAGCAGCTCCGGGGACCTAGCTGGCTACACCTTC TRBJ1-2 TRBV12-3/TRBV12-4 . .
CASSQGPGVGKNIQYF TGTGCCAGCAGCCAAGGGCCGGGGGTTGGCAAAAACATTCAGTACTTC TRBJ2-4 TRBV14 . .
CASSLVGGELGANVLTF TGTGCCAGCAGCTTAGTTGGGGGAGAGCTTGGGGCCAACGTCCTGACTTTC TRBJ2-6 TRBV7-2 . many
CASSNKGRAETSRNDEQFF TGTGCCAGCAGCAATAAAGGCAGGGCGGAGACTAGCAGAAACGATGAGCAGTTCTTC TRBJ2-1 TRBV11-1 TRBD2 .
CASSPLDLSSYNEQFF TGTGCCAGCAGCCCACTGGACCTTAGCTCCTACAATGAGCAGTTCTTC TRBJ2-1 TRBV7-2 . .
CATSRDGQSANYGYTF TGTGCCACCAGCAGAGATGGGCAGTCGGCTAACTATGGCTACACCTTC TRBJ1-2 TRBV15 . .
CASSPIGQLNEKLFF TGTGCCAGCAGCCCTATCGGACAGCTTAATGAAAAACTGTTTTTT TRBJ1-4 TRBV5-8 . .
CASSLTGRRGGYTF TGTGCCAGCAGCTTAACGGGACGTCGAGGGGGCTACACCTTC TRBJ1-2 TRBV7-3 . .
CASMVGLGRYAYF TGTGCCAGCATGGTTGGGCTGGGCAGATACGCGTATTTT TRBJ2-3 TRBV12-3/TRBV12-4 . few
CASSQDLAGGWNEQFF TGCGCCAGCAGCCAAGATCTGGCGGGAGGTTGGAATGAGCAGTTCTTC TRBJ2-1 TRBV4-1 TRBD2 .
CASSLSNGVSGYTF TGTGCCAGCAGCTTAAGCAATGGAGTATCTGGCTACACCTTC TRBJ1-2 TRBV7-9 . .
CASSPPITGGYTF TGTGCCAGCAGTCCACCCATAACGGGAGGCTACACCTTC TRBJ1-2 TRBV12-3/TRBV12-4 . .
CATGTKNIQYF TGTGCCACCGGGACAAAAAACATTCAGTACTTC TRBJ2-4 TRBV28 . few
CASSPGPTPEAFF TGTGCCAGCAGCCCCGGCCCCACCCCTGAAGCTTTCTTT TRBJ1-1 TRBV13 . few
CASSVRQYQPQHF TGTGCCAGCAGTGTGAGGCAATATCAGCCCCAGCATTTT TRBJ1-5 TRBV2 . .
CSASLGMPRVNTQYF TGCAGTGCTAGTCTCGGGATGCCCCGGGTCAATACGCAGTATTTT TRBJ2-3 TRBV20-1 . .
CASGLNSLAGDYEQYF TGTGCCAGCGGCCTAAACTCTCTAGCGGGGGACTACGAGCAGTACTTC TRBJ2-7 TRBV6-5 TRBD2 .
CSATHRGGSYEQYF TGCAGTGCCACCCACAGGGGAGGCTCCTACGAGCAGTACTTC TRBJ2-7 TRBV20-1 . .
CSGKQGQNIQYF TGCAGCGGAAAGCAGGGGCAAAACATTCAGTACTTC TRBJ2-4 TRBV29-1 . few
CASSPGYDQPQHF TGTGCCAGCAGTCCCGGGTATGATCAGCCCCAGCATTTT TRBJ1-5 TRBV6-6 . .
CASSTTDSPYEQYF TGCGCCAGCAGTACGACGGACAGCCCCTACGAGCAGTACTTC TRBJ2-7 TRBV5-1 . few
CASSERSGSYEQYF TGTGCCAGCTCAGAAAGGTCGGGGTCCTACGAGCAGTACTTC TRBJ2-7 TRBV18 . .
CASSYGSRNGYEQYF TGTGCCAGCAGTTACGGGAGCAGGAACGGCTACGAGCAGTACTTC TRBJ2-7 TRBV6-6 . .
CASSPSGSVGEQYF TGTGCCAGCAGCCCAAGCGGGAGCGTCGGCGAGCAGTACTTC TRBJ2-7 TRBV28 TRBD2 few
CSVRLSNEKLFF TGCAGCGTTCGCCTGAGTAATGAAAAACTGTTTTTT TRBJ1-4 TRBV29-1 . .